One sample yielded the 10 T cell receptor beta chains listed below, sequenced in a study of graft-versus-host responses after intestinal transplantation. No antigens are known for them. Sequenced by immunoSEQ multiplex PCR; TCRdb stores in-frame clones only, minus some. The sample lists about 71,000 clones; less than 95% were seen once. The starting material was unstimulated CD8+ T cells sorted from spleen or lymph node cells, obtained before intestinal transplant. The receptors shown here come from a human donor who received an intestinal transplant.

The J gene is TRBJ2-3, the V gene TRBV29-1; 8 nucleotides line up with TRBD2. Germline values: CDR1 SQVTM, CDR2 ANQGSEA. Unmatched junction bases numbered 6, after V lost 6 bases and J lost 1 base. This CDR3 has 14 residues. CDR3 loop: CSVPGRGGTDTQYF. The CDR3 bases are TGCAGCGTCCCGGGGCGGGGGGGCACAGATACGCAGTATTTT.

The chain joins TRBV2 to TRBJ2-7; tentative D call: TRBD1 (5 bases). Trimming took off 4 bases at V and 2 bases at J, with 12 bases between the two ends. The CDR3 loop spans 14 amino acids. Germline V gene lookup returns CDR1 SNHLY and CDR2 FYNNEI. The CDR3 sequence is CASSGGRVAYEQYF. The DNA of the CDR3 is TGTGCCAGCAGTGGGGGCAGGGTCGCCTACGAGCAGTACTTC.

V is TRBV9 and J is TRBJ2-2; 11 bases fit TRBD2. With 0 bases clipped from V and 9 bases from J, the junction kept 4 bases outside the gene matches. This CDR3 has 15 amino acids. CDR1 SGDLS and CDR2 YYNGEE come from the germline V gene. The CDR3 bases are TGTGCCAGCAGCGTAGATAGCGGGGGGGCCCGGGAGCTGTTTTTT. Protein: CASSVDSGGARELFF.

This clone turned up a few times. This rearrangement joins TRBV6-6 to TRBJ1-6; D remains ambiguous. The V gene's germline CDR1 is MNHNY and CDR2 SVGAGI (reference sequence). V lost 7 bases, J lost 2 bases, and 12 bases lay in between. The CDR3 contains 15 residues. The CDR3: CASISLGAYNSPLHF. CDR3 coding DNA: TGTGCCAGCATATCTCTTGGAGCCTATAATTCACCCCTCCACTTT.

This clone is a singleton in its sample. The V call is TRBV27, the J call TRBJ2-1; 7 nucleotides match TRBD2. The CDR3 is made up of 14 amino acids. Germline CDR1 and CDR2: MNHEY and SMNVEV (reference sequence). V gave up 5 bases and J gave up 9 bases; unmatched junction bases: 10. CDR3 DNA sequence: TGTGCCAGCAGTCCGGGGGGTCTTGCTGGTGAGCAGTTCTTC. Its translation is CASSPGGLAGEQFF.

The chain links TRBV5-6 to TRBJ2-5; possibly TRBD1 for D (6 bases). Germline CDR1 reads SGHDT; CDR2 reads YYEEEE. This CDR3 has 16 residues. The V gene lost 2 bases and the J gene lost 4 bases, with 18 bases spanning the gap. CDR3 in DNA: TGTGCCAGCAGCTTAGGGACACAGGGTCGCGGAGAGACCCAGTACTTC. As protein: CASSLGTQGRGETQYF.

This clone was seen once. The genes are TRBV6-5 and TRBJ2-2; 9 nucleotides match TRBD1. The CDR3 extends over 14 amino acids. V shed 7 bases, J shed 7 bases, and the junction held 7 bases outside the gene matches. CDR1 is MNHEY and CDR2 is SVGAGI in the germline V gene. This chain's CDR3 is CASTPGQGVGELFF. CDR3 DNA sequence: TGTGCCAGCACTCCGGGACAGGGTGTCGGGGAGCTGTTTTTT.

The chain uses TRBV5-6 and TRBJ2-7; 9 positions agree with TRBD1. J gave up 4 bases and V 4 bases, and 6 bases lay outside the gene matches. There are 14 residues in the CDR3. Germline CDR1 SGHDT, CDR2 YYEEEE. The CDR3 DNA follows: TGTGCCAGCAGCCCGGGGACAGGGAATTACGAGCAGTACTTC. This codes for CASSPGTGNYEQYF.

The genes are TRBV7-2 and TRBJ1-2; the D is unclear. The CDR3 has 12 residues. Germline V gene lookup returns CDR1 SGHTA and CDR2 FQGNSA. V lost 5 bases to trimming and J lost 8 bases, with 12 bases between them. The CDR3: CASSPRRGGYTF. CDR3 in DNA: TGTGCCAGCAGCCCGAGACGGGGAGGCTACACCTTC.

The chain recombines TRBV10-3 with TRBJ2-1; weak D call: TRBD2 (6 bases). The CDR3 has 15 residues. The germline V and J ends were trimmed by 2 bases and 9 bases, with 17 bases remaining between them. Germline-derived CDR1 and CDR2 are ENHRY and SYGVKD. CDR3 in amino acids: CAISEPSPLGGEQFF. DNA for the CDR3: TGTGCCATCAGTGAGCCTAGCCCGCTGGGGGGTGAGCAGTTCTTC.